This TCR beta chain is from a study of T cell repertoires in cytomegalovirus infection. Study overall: Public TCR beta signatures were indicative of both CMV infection and a matching HLA type.

In TCRdb, the reads were re-called with MiXCR into one record per CDR3 protein. This sample has about 300,000 distinct CDR3 sequences, with approximately 8.9% found just once. In regard to this clonotype: Its target is unknown.

Study observations and caveats: Carriage of CMV together with the relevant HLA was identifiable through cumulative public TCR beta family frequency. Ex vivo responses were dominated by HLA-C-restricted CMV-specific TCR beta clonotypes.

The sample was PBMCs. This sequence originates from a human donor in good health (CMV status not recorded). Some clones in this sample may be carry-over from other donors' samples.

CDR3 in DNA: TGTGCCAGCAGTGACGGTGACAGGGATGGAAAACTGTTTTTT. This gives the protein CASSDGDRDGKLFF. The chain combines TRBV2 with TRBJ1-4, with 7 bases identical to TRBD1. The CDR3 loop spans 14 amino acids. V dropped 3 bases and J dropped 10; count of bases not matched to a gene: 8. Germline V CDR1 and CDR2: SNHLY, FYNNEI.